These 9 T cell receptor beta chains share one sample of origin, sequenced in a study of blood T cell repertoires in COVID-19. Profiled with immunoSEQ multiplex PCR; TCRdb holds only in-frame clones, not every one. Of roughly 50,000 clones in the sample, 85% to 90% are singletons; the top ten hold around 13%. Sequencing was done on a sample of peripheral blood. The origin of the receptors is an elderly man with acute or convalescent COVID-19.

This clone came up a few times. The rearrangement joins TRBV5-8 to TRBJ1-5; 8 bases match TRBD1. The V gene end was trimmed by 4 bases and the J gene end by 5 bases; junction bases not matched to a gene: 8. The CDR3 contains 15 residues. Germline assignment: CDR1 SGHTS and CDR2 YDEGEE. The CDR3 DNA follows: TGTGCCAGCAGCCTACCGGACAGGGTTGATCAGCCCCAGCATTTT. Translating it yields CASSLPDRVDQPQHF.

The chain couples TRBV3-1 (or the pseudogene TRBV3-2) to TRBJ2-7, with D unclear. Germline V lookup: CDR1 LGHDT, CDR2 YNNKEL (reference sequence). This CDR3 contains 13 residues. With 4 bases removed from V and 2 bases from J, the gap between germline ends came to 9 bases. The DNA for the CDR3 is TGTGCCAGCAGCCTCGGGTCTGCCTACGAGCAGTACTTC. The encoded protein is CASSLGSAYEQYF.

This rearrangement joins TRBV19 to TRBJ2-2; tentatively, D is TRBD2 (6 bases). Germline CDR1 LNHDA, CDR2 SQIVND (reference sequence). Trimming removed 8 bases at V and 6 bases at J, with 13 bases between. The CDR3 extends over 13 amino acids. The CDR3 sequence: CASGGRHPGELFF. DNA for the CDR3: TGTGCCAGTGGGGGGAGGCACCCCGGGGAGCTGTTTTTT.

In its sample, this clone was seen once. CDR3 nucleotide sequence: TGTGCCAGCAGCAGGCCAGACAGGCCGGTTGGCTACACCTTC. Amino acid sequence: CASSRPDRPVGYTF. The chain couples TRBV7-2 to TRBJ1-2; tentative D call: TRBD1 (6 bases). Trimming pared 5 bases from V and 7 bases from J, leaving 17 bases between. The CDR3 consists of 14 residues. Germline lookup yields CDR1 SGHTA and CDR2 FQGNSA.

This clone was counted a single time. The V gene is TRBV4-1, the J gene TRBJ1-3; D uncertain. The germline gives CDR1 MGHRA, CDR2 YSYEKL. Trimming removed 0 bases at V and 3 bases at J, with 12 bases between. This CDR3 is built from 16 residues. The DNA of the CDR3 is TGCGCCAGCAGCCAAGAGGCAGGAGGAGGTGGAAACACCATATATTTT. It is translated as CASSQEAGGGGNTIYF.

This rearrangement joins TRBV3-1 (or the pseudogene TRBV3-2) to TRBJ1-1, with D possibly matching TRBD1 (6 bases). V was shortened by 9 bases and J by 6 bases, with 14 bases between the two germline ends. The CDR3 totals 12 residues. CDR1 and CDR2 from the germline V gene are LGHDT and YNNKEL (reference sequence). The CDR3 is CASRGGRAEAFF. CDR3 nucleotide sequence: TGTGCCAGTAGGGGGGGCAGGGCTGAAGCTTTCTTT.

The genes are TRBV6-5 and TRBJ1-1, with 8 bases fitting TRBD1. Trimming took 6 bases from V and 0 from J; bases not matched to a gene: 9. Germline V gives CDR1 MNHEY, CDR2 SVGAGI. This CDR3 spans 16 amino acids. CDR3 nucleotides: TGTGCCAGCAGCTACGGACAGGGTGGGTTGAACACTGAAGCTTTCTTT. Translated, it gives CASSYGQGGLNTEAFF.

The gene calls are TRBV2 and TRBJ1-1; 7 nucleotides agree with TRBD1. Trimming cost V 3 bases and J 0 bases; bases outside gene matches: 7. The V gene's germline CDR1 is SNHLY and CDR2 FYNNEI. The CDR3 contains 16 residues. CDR3 residues: CASSETDRAMNTEAFF. The CDR3 bases are TGTGCCAGCAGTGAGACCGACAGGGCCATGAACACTGAAGCTTTCTTT.

V is TRBV5-1 and J is TRBJ1-1; TRBD1 might be the D (6 bases). The germline CDR1 and CDR2 sequences are SGHRS and YFSETQ. CDR3 size: 14 residues. V lost 4 bases to trimming and J lost 3 bases, with 13 bases between them. The CDR3 reads CASSLDRADTEAFF. In DNA form, the CDR3 reads TGCGCCAGCAGCCTGGACAGAGCTGACACTGAAGCTTTCTTT.